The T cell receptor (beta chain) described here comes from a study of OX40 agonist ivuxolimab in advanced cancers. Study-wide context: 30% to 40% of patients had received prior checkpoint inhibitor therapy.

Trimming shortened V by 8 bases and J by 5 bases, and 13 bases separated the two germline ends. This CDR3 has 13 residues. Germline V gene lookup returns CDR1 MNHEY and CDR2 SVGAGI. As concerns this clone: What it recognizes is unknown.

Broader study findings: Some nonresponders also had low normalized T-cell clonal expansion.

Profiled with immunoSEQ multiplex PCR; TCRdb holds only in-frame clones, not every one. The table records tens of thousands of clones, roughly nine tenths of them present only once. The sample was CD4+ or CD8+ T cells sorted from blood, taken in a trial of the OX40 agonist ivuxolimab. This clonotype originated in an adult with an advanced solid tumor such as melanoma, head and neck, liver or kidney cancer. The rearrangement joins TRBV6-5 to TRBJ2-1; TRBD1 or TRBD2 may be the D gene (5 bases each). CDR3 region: CASWGPIDNEQFF. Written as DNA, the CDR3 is TGTGCCAGCTGGGGACCAATCGACAATGAGCAGTTCTTC.